Shown below are 16 T cell receptor beta chains from a single sample sequenced in a study of glioma-infiltrating T cells. The iRepertoire nested amplicon-rescue multiplex PCR amplified TCR alpha and beta CDR3s from RNA. TCRdb called the multiplex PCR reads again in MiXCR, with one record for every CDR3 protein. The sample includes roughly 120,000 distinct CDR3 sequences, about 23% of them seen just once. Sequenced input: glioma tissue, nonneoplastic brain tissue, or PBMCs (not recorded which). These receptor sequences come from a human donor with low-grade glioma or glioblastoma, undergoing nonglioma brain surgery, or in good health (not recorded which).

As concerns this clonotype: This may come from a read error, since a much larger clone is one base off. The chain uses TRBV14 and TRBJ2-1; TRBD2 agrees at 8 bases. V lost 1 base to trimming and J lost 6 bases; unmatched junction nucleotides: 8. Germline lookup yields CDR1 SGHDN and CDR2 FVKESK. The length of the CDR3 is 16 residues. The CDR3 nucleotides read TGTGCCAGCAGCCAAGTCGGGACTAGGAGGCGCAATGAGCAGTTCTTC. This translates into CASSQVGTRRRNEQFF. The full variable domain, rest sourced from reference TRBV14 and TRBJ2-1, is EAGVTQFPSHSVIEKGQTVTLRCDPISGHDNLYWYRRVMGKEIKFLLHFVKESKQDESGMPNNRFLAERTGGTYSTLKVQPAELEDSGVYFCASSQVGTRRRNEQFFGPGTRLTVL.

Only one count was recorded for this clonotype. A single base separates this from a much larger clone, so it may be a read error. The rearrangement links TRBV28 to TRBJ1-1; perhaps TRBD1 as D (6 bases). There are 11 residues in the CDR3. The ends were cut back, 10 bases at V and 8 bases at J, with 14 bases in the middle. Germline V gene sequence: CDR1 MDHEN, CDR2 SYDVKM. CDR3 DNA sequence: TGTGCCAACAGCGGGACAACCGAAGCTTTCTTT. Amino acids: CANSGTTEAFF.

This clonotype was observed a single time. The junction departs from the called germline gene at one end, perhaps through a read error. The V and J genes are TRBV11-3 and TRBJ2-5; TRBD1 aligns across 7 bases. The CDR3 loop spans 15 amino acids. Germline assignment: CDR1 SGHNT and CDR2 YENEEA. The CDR3 is CASSLGGTDQETKYF. The CDR3, as DNA: TGTGCCAGCAGCTTAGGGGGGACAGATCAAGAGACCAAGTACTTC. The whole variable domain, remainder taken from reference TRBV11-3 and TRBJ2-5, is EAGVVQSPRYKIIEKKQPVAFWCNPISGHNTLYWYLQNLGQGPELLIRYENEEAVDDSQLPKDRFSAERLKGVDSTLKIQPAELGDSAVYLCASSLGGTDQETKYFGPGTRLLVL.

The table lists this clonotype with many counts. The rearrangement uses TRBV7-8 and TRBJ2-5; D unresolved. Looked up from germline, CDR1 is SGHVS and CDR2 is FQNEAQ. V shed 1 base and J shed 1 base, with 4 bases lying between them. This CDR3 spans 13 amino acids. The CDR3 protein is CASSLVGQETQYF. CDR3 in DNA: TGTGCCAGCAGCTTAGTTGGCCAAGAGACCCAGTACTTC.

This clonotype was counted ten times or more. The genes are TRBV19 and TRBJ2-1; D possibly corresponds to TRBD2 (6 bases). Trimming took 3 bases from V and 2 from J, leaving 11 bases between them. Per germline, CDR1 LNHDA and CDR2 SQIVND (reference sequence). The CDR3 totals 15 residues. CDR3 nucleotide sequence: TGTGCCAGTAGTATGGGGACTCGTACCTACAATGAGCAGTTCTTC. Its protein is CASSMGTRTYNEQFF.

This clonotype was seen a few times. The chain couples TRBV28 to TRBJ1-4; D call uncertain. V was shortened by 2 bases and J by 3 bases, with 10 bases between the two germline ends. The length of the CDR3 is 15 residues. Germline CDR1 and CDR2: MDHEN and SYDVKM. The CDR3, as DNA: TGTGCCAGCAGTTTAGACGATTTCTCTAATGAAAAACTGTTTTTT. Its protein product is CASSLDDFSNEKLFF.

Remarks on this clonotype: At one end, the junction sequence differs from germline, possibly due to a read error. This chain connects TRBV28 to TRBJ1-1; 7 bases are shared with TRBD1. The length of the CDR3 is 19 residues. Germline V gene sequence: CDR1 MDHEN, CDR2 SYDVKM. The CDR3, as DNA: TGTGCCGGCAGTTTCCCCATCCATCCGGCACAGGGGCTGAACACTGAAGCTTTCTTT. It is translated as CAGSFPIHPAQGLNTEAFF.

Many counts were recorded for this clonotype. This chain joins TRBV6-1 and TRBJ2-7; D is possibly TRBD1 (5 bases). The CDR3 runs 13 residues. Trimming cost V 7 bases and J 0 bases, with 10 bases left between them. CDR1 and CDR2 (germline): MNHNS, SASEGT. The CDR3 DNA follows: TGTGCCAGCACCTCAGGGAACTCCTACGAGCAGTACTTC. It yields the protein CASTSGNSYEQYF.

Remarks on this clonotype: Since a much larger clone is just one base distant, this may be a read error. The V call is TRBV6-2 or TRBV6-3, the J call TRBJ2-7; either TRBD1 or TRBD2 may supply D (5 bases each). V lost 6 bases, J lost 3 bases, and 12 bases lay in between. CDR1 and CDR2 from the germline V gene are MNHEY and SVGEGT. This CDR3 is built from 13 residues. CDR3 nucleotide sequence: TGTGCCAGCAGACTCGGGGCGGGCTACGAGCAGTACTTC. Its protein product is CASRLGAGYEQYF.

This chain links TRBV12-3 or TRBV12-4 with TRBJ2-5; 7 bases line up with TRBD1. The CDR3 totals 14 residues. The ends lost 4 bases at V and 1 base at J; junction bases unmatched: 3. This chain's CDR3 is CASSSAGGQETQYF. CDR3 coding DNA: TGTGCCAGCAGTTCGGCAGGGGGCCAAGAGACCCAGTACTTC.

This clonotype was observed at least ten times. The chain carries TRBV4-1 and TRBJ2-3; D is uncertain. The CDR3 has 12 amino acids. Trimming left V 2 bases short and J 5 bases short, with 5 bases between. In germline, CDR1 is MGHRA, CDR2 YSYEKL. CDR3 in amino acids: CASSQIRDTQYF. The CDR3 nucleotides are TGCGCCAGCAGCCAAATCAGAGATACGCAGTATTTT.

This clonotype showed up just a few times. The chain employs TRBV19 and TRBJ2-2; 7 bases match TRBD2. Germline CDR1 and CDR2: LNHDA and SQIVND (reference sequence). This CDR3 region has 16 residues. The trim removed 5 bases at V and 1 base at J, leaving 7 bases unmatched. The CDR3 protein is CASSPTGGGNTGELFF. As DNA, the CDR3 is TGTGCCAGTAGTCCAACGGGAGGAGGGAACACCGGGGAGCTGTTTTTT. The complete variable domain, with remaining parts taken from reference TRBV19 and TRBJ2-2, reads DGGITQSPKYLFRKEGQNVTLSCEQNLNHDAMYWYRQDPGQGLRLIYYSQIVNDFQKGDIAEGYSVSREKKESFPLTVTSAQKNPTAFYLCASSPTGGGNTGELFFGEGSRLTVL.

Notes on this clonotype: A much larger clone differs by one base, so this may be a read error. The V and J genes are TRBV6-1 and TRBJ2-3, with TRBD1 as a possible D gene (6 bases). CDR1 and CDR2 from the germline V gene are MNHNS and SASEGT. V dropped 8 bases and J dropped 4 bases, with 19 bases sitting between them. This CDR3 is 15 amino acids long. Here the CDR3 DNA reads TGTGCCAGCGGCTCGGGACAATTCAGTCCAGATACGCAGTATTTT. It yields the protein CASGSGQFSPDTQYF.

The chain recombines TRBV2 with TRBJ2-7; TRBD1 matches 10 bases. The CDR3 totals 16 residues. J gave up 3 bases and V 6 bases, and 11 bases lay outside the gene matches. The germline CDR1 and CDR2 sequences are SNHLY and FYNNEI. CDR3 DNA sequence: TGTGCCAGCAGCTTCATTAGGACAGGGGGTAGCTACGAGCAGTACTTC. This sequence encodes CASSFIRTGGSYEQYF.

The sample holds many counts of this clonotype. The chain uses TRBV29-1 and TRBJ2-7; 8 bases are a match to TRBD1. Trimming cost V 7 bases and J 7 bases; bases outside gene matches: 18. This CDR3 is built from 15 residues. Per germline, CDR1 SQVTM and CDR2 ANQGSEA. The CDR3 coding sequence is TGCAGCGCGTCCCCGCGACAGGGGAACCCTAGGGAGCAGTACTTC. Protein product: CSASPRQGNPREQYF.

This clonotype was seen many times. The chain is built from TRBV7-6 and TRBJ2-3, with D hard to call. V dropped 1 base and J dropped 6 bases, with 14 bases sitting between them. This CDR3 contains 15 residues. The germline gives CDR1 SGHVS, CDR2 FNYEAQ. The CDR3 sequence: CASSLEVVRSDTQYF. In DNA, the CDR3 is TGTGCCAGCAGCTTAGAGGTGGTTAGGAGCGATACGCAGTATTTT.